One sample yielded the 31 T cell receptor beta chains listed below, sequenced in a study of blood T cell repertoires in COVID-19. Profiling relied on immunoSEQ multiplex PCR, and the TCRdb table lists in-frame clones only, not all of them. This table holds roughly 390,000 clones, 85% found once. Sequences were obtained from peripheral blood. The receptors here all came from a young woman with acute or convalescent COVID-19.

The rearrangement links TRBV11-1 to TRBJ2-7; TRBD2 agrees at 11 bases. Unmatched junction bases numbered 6, after V lost 5 bases and J lost 0 bases. The CDR3 runs 16 residues. Per the germline V gene, CDR1 is SGHAT and CDR2 is FQDESV (reference sequence). The CDR3 DNA follows: TGTGCCAGCAGCCCGGAGACTAGCGGGATCTCCTACGAGCAGTACTTC. As protein: CASSPETSGISYEQYF. The full variable domain, rest sourced from reference TRBV11-1 and TRBJ2-7, is EAEVAQSPRYKITEKSQAVAFWCDPISGHATLYWYRQILGQGPELLVQFQDESVVDDSQLPKDRFSAERLKGVDSTLKIQPAELGDSAMYLCASSPETSGISYEQYFGPGTRLTVT.

To note about this clone: This may be a read error: a much more frequent sequence differs by one nucleotide. J is TRBJ2-7 and V is TRBV13, with D perhaps TRBD2 (6 bases). V was shortened by 5 bases and J by 0 bases, with 8 bases between the two germline ends. The CDR3 length is 13 residues. CDR1 is PRHDT, CDR2 FYEKMQ, per germline (reference sequence). Written as DNA, the CDR3 is TGTGCCAGCAGCACGGGACTCTCCTACGAGCAGTACTTC. This gives the protein CASSTGLSYEQYF.

The J gene is TRBJ1-2, the V gene TRBV7-2; 10 bases line up with TRBD1. J lost 7 bases, V lost 5 bases, and 10 bases had no gene match. Germline CDR1 SGHTA, CDR2 FQGNSA. The CDR3 spans 15 residues. The CDR3, as DNA: TGTGCCAGCAGCCCCCGGGACAGGGGTAGGGGTGGCTACACCTTC. Amino acid sequence: CASSPRDRGRGGYTF. Looking up the rest from reference TRBV7-2 and TRBJ1-2 gives the full variable domain: GAGVSQSPSNKVTEKGKDVELRCDPISGHTALYWYRQSLGQGLEFLIYFQGNSAPDKSGLPSDRFSAERTGGSVSTLTIQRTQQEDSAVYLCASSPRDRGRGGYTFGSGTRLTVV.

V is TRBV19 and J is TRBJ1-5, with D perhaps matching TRBD1 (6 bases). Germline CDR1 is LNHDA and CDR2 is SQIVND (reference sequence). The CDR3 extends over 18 amino acids. With 1 base removed from V and 0 bases from J, the gap between germline ends came to 16 bases. The CDR3 reads CASSIGEDSPYSNQPQHF. CDR3 DNA sequence: TGTGCCAGTAGTATAGGAGAGGACAGTCCGTATAGCAATCAGCCCCAGCATTTT.

The chain links TRBV9 to TRBJ2-2, with D tentatively TRBD1 (5 bases). Germline CDR1 reads SGDLS; CDR2 reads YYNGEE. Trimming cost V 0 bases and J 3 bases, with 12 bases left between them. This CDR3 comprises 16 residues. The CDR3 is CASSVAEKGYTGELFF. The CDR3 bases are TGTGCCAGCAGCGTAGCAGAAAAGGGGTACACCGGGGAGCTGTTTTTT.

This chain connects TRBV6-6 to TRBJ2-5; tentatively, D is TRBD2 (5 bases). Germline assignment: CDR1 MNHNY and CDR2 SVGAGI (reference sequence). The CDR3 loop spans 13 amino acids. With 2 bases removed from V and 6 bases from J, the gap between germline ends came to 10 bases. The DNA for the CDR3 is TGTGCCAGCAGTTACGGCGGGTTGAAGACCCAGTACTTC. Translated: CASSYGGLKTQYF.

A single count supports this clone. The chain carries TRBV11-2 and TRBJ1-2; D might be TRBD1 (6 bases). The germline V and J ends were trimmed by 4 bases and 0 bases, with 12 bases remaining between them. The germline V gene encodes CDR1 SGHAT and CDR2 FQNNGV. This CDR3 is built from 15 residues. Written as DNA, the CDR3 is TGTGCCAGCAGCTCCGCGGGGGCAGCTAACTATGGCTACACCTTC. It encodes CASSSAGAANYGYTF.

As regards this clone: Other DNA sequences in the sample encode the same CDR3. V and J are TRBV6-5 and TRBJ1-2, with TRBD1 matching 10 bases. CDR1 MNHEY and CDR2 SVGAGI come from the germline V gene. There are 13 residues in the CDR3. The J segment lost 6 bases and the V segment lost 5 bases, leaving 3 bases of the junction unmatched. The CDR3 nucleotides read TGTGCCAGCAGTCGGGACAGGGGAAATGGCTACACCTTC. Its protein product is CASSRDRGNGYTF.

This clone was seen once. V usage is TRBV6-5 and J usage is TRBJ2-5; TRBD2 is a possible D gene (5 bases). CDR1 and CDR2 (germline): MNHEY, SVGAGI. This CDR3 has 14 amino acids. Trimming pared 2 bases from V and 4 bases from J, leaving 11 bases between. In DNA form, the CDR3 reads TGTGCCAGCAGTTACAGAGGGTCGGGAGAGACCCAGTACTTC. Translation gives CASSYRGSGETQYF.

This chain links TRBV29-1 with TRBJ2-7; D might be TRBD1 (6 bases). CDR1 is SQVTM, CDR2 ANQGSEA, per germline. CDR3 length equals 15 residues. V was pared by 7 bases and J by 1 base, with 20 bases between. The CDR3 nucleotides read TGCAGCGCTTACATCCGGGCCAGGGGATCCTACGAGCAGTACTTC. It codes for CSAYIRARGSYEQYF.

As regards this clone: One junction end does not reproduce the germline sequence, and a read error may be involved. CDR3 protein: CASSLNSDEQYF. The CDR3 coding sequence is TGTGCCAGCAGCCTCAACTCCGACGAGCAGTACTTC. V is TRBV7-2 and J is TRBJ2-7; unclear D gene. The germline V gene encodes CDR1 SGHTA and CDR2 FQGNSA. The CDR3 runs to 12 residues.

The rearrangement links TRBV5-1 to TRBJ1-2; 8 nucleotides align to TRBD1. Trimming took 4 bases from V and 6 from J; bases not matched to a gene: 8. The CDR3 covers 14 residues. Germline-derived CDR1 and CDR2 are SGHRS and YFSETQ. The CDR3 is CASSKWTGQDGYTF. For the CDR3, the DNA is TGCGCCAGCAGCAAATGGACAGGGCAAGATGGCTACACCTTC.

V gene TRBV27 combines with J gene TRBJ2-7, with 10 bases lining up with TRBD1. V dropped 0 bases and J dropped 1; count of bases not matched to a gene: 6. There are 17 residues in the CDR3. In germline, CDR1 is MNHEY, CDR2 SMNVEV (reference sequence). Written as DNA, the CDR3 is TGTGCCAGCAGTTTATCGTTAGGACAGGGGGATTCCTACGAGCAGTACTTC. Translated, it gives CASSLSLGQGDSYEQYF.

The J gene is TRBJ2-7, the V gene TRBV6-5, with 12 nucleotides matching TRBD1. Germline assignment: CDR1 MNHEY and CDR2 SVGAGI. The CDR3 has 12 residues. The J segment lost 5 bases and the V segment lost 9 bases, leaving 2 bases of the junction unmatched. The CDR3, as DNA: TGTGCCAGGGGGACAGGGGGCGACGAGCAGTACTTC. Translated: CARGTGGDEQYF.

The chain combines TRBV21-1 with TRBJ2-7; TRBD2 was called by the table and not checked on the DNA. TRBV21-1 is a recognized pseudogene. This CDR3 spans 14 amino acids. The chain's CDR3 is CASIGRTGSYEQYF. The CDR3 DNA is TGTGCCAGCATCGGACGGACGGGGAGCTACGAGCAGTACTTC.

This chain uses TRBV25-1 with TRBJ2-7; D may be TRBD1 (6 bases). CDR1 MGHDK and CDR2 SYGVNS come from the germline V gene. This CDR3 is 14 amino acids long. Deletions cut 5 bases from V and 1 base from J, with 12 bases between. CDR3 DNA: TGTGCCAGCAGTAGAACAGGGCCTTCCTACGAGCAGTACTTC. Translated, it gives CASSRTGPSYEQYF.

The chain couples TRBV27 to TRBJ1-5, with D unclear. Per the germline V gene, CDR1 is MNHEY and CDR2 is SMNVEV (reference sequence). V shed 1 base and J shed 2 bases, with 9 bases lying between them. This CDR3 has 15 residues. In nucleotides, the CDR3 is TGTGCCAGCAGTTTATTCCGGGGAGGCAATCAGCCCCAGCATTTT. This codes for CASSLFRGGNQPQHF.

This rearrangement joins TRBV24-1 to TRBJ1-5; TRBD1 might be the D (6 bases). CDR1 and CDR2 (germline): KGHDR, SFDVKD. The ends were cut back, 9 bases at V and 0 bases at J, with 11 bases in the middle. CDR3 size: 14 residues. Written as DNA, the CDR3 is TGTGCCACCCCCGGACAGTATAGCAATCAGCCCCAGCATTTT. Encoded protein: CATPGQYSNQPQHF.

V is TRBV25-1 and J is TRBJ2-7; D might be TRBD1 (6 bases). V was shortened by 5 bases and J by 4 bases, with 12 bases between the two germline ends. This CDR3 is built from 13 residues. CDR1 and CDR2 from the germline V gene are MGHDK and SYGVNS. Here the CDR3 DNA reads TGTGCCAGCAGTCATCACAGGGTTTACGAGCAGTACTTC. Translation gives CASSHHRVYEQYF.

The chain combines TRBV29-1 with TRBJ1-4; 9 bases align to TRBD1. The CDR3 consists of 13 residues. V shed 6 bases and J 7 bases; nucleotides not matched to a gene: 6. Per the germline V gene, CDR1 is SQVTM and CDR2 is ANQGSEA. The CDR3 region has the DNA TGCAGCGTACAGGGGGCTTTTGGTGAAAAACTGTTTTTT. Translated, it gives CSVQGAFGEKLFF.

Only a few counts were recorded for this clone. Other DNA variants within this sample encode the same CDR3. This chain connects TRBV7-3 to TRBJ1-5; a weak D match, TRBD1 (6 bases). Trimming cost V 6 bases and J 2 bases, with 8 bases left between them. Germline V gene lookup returns CDR1 SGHTA and CDR2 FQGTGA. The CDR3 spans 13 residues. The CDR3 nucleotides are TGTGCCAGCAGTCCAGGGGGCAATCAGCCCCAGCATTTT. Its protein is CASSPGGNQPQHF.

There are a few counts of this clone. The rearrangement joins TRBV20-1 to TRBJ2-5; tentatively, D is TRBD1 (6 bases). V was clipped by 3 bases and J by 1 base, with 9 bases between them. The CDR3 is made up of 13 amino acids. Germline CDR1 is DFQATT and CDR2 is SNEGSKA (reference sequence). CDR3 sequence (DNA): TGCAGTGCTAGTCAAGGGGGCCAAGAGACCCAGTACTTC. Translated, it gives CSASQGGQETQYF.

V usage is TRBV27 and J usage is TRBJ1-2; perhaps TRBD1 as D (5 bases). The CDR3 spans 17 residues. Germline values: CDR1 MNHEY, CDR2 SMNVEV (reference sequence). The V end was cut by 1 base, the J end by 0 bases, with 15 bases between. The CDR3 is CASSLFYQGGANYGYTF. CDR3 DNA: TGTGCCAGCAGTTTATTTTATCAGGGCGGAGCTAACTATGGCTACACCTTC.

The chain links TRBV19 to TRBJ2-7, with D maybe TRBD2 (6 bases). Germline V gene lookup returns CDR1 LNHDA and CDR2 SQIVND (reference sequence). The ends were cut back, 6 bases at V and 4 bases at J, with 16 bases in the middle. The CDR3 loop spans 14 amino acids. The DNA of the CDR3 is TGTGCCAGTAGCCCCGGTTATAGCGGTTACGAGCAGTACTTC. Its translation is CASSPGYSGYEQYF.

The V gene is TRBV19, the J gene TRBJ1-1; the match to TRBD1 covers 8 bases. The germline V gene encodes CDR1 LNHDA and CDR2 SQIVND (reference sequence). This CDR3 is built from 14 residues. J gave up 7 bases and V 6 bases, and 10 bases lay outside the gene matches. The CDR3, as DNA: TGTGCCAGTAGCAACAGACAGGGGCCAGGTGAAGCTTTCTTT. It encodes CASSNRQGPGEAFF.

V and J are TRBV28 and TRBJ2-3, with a weak D call TRBD1 (6 bases). The CDR3 is made up of 18 amino acids. Germline-derived CDR1 and CDR2 are MDHEN and SYDVKM. Between the trimmed V and J ends, which lost 6 bases and 4 bases, there was a span of 26 bases. CDR3 sequence (DNA): TGTGCCAGCAGCTTAGAAGCAACAGGGAAGGGACCTGCAGATACGCAGTATTTT. It encodes CASSLEATGKGPADTQYF.

J is TRBJ2-2 and V is TRBV9; D not certain. CDR3 size: 11 residues. Looked up from germline, CDR1 is SGDLS and CDR2 is YYNGEE. With 4 bases removed from V and 8 bases from J, the gap between germline ends came to 6 bases. The CDR3 region has the DNA TGTGCCAGCAGCCAGAAAGGGGAGCTGTTTTTT. It specifies CASSQKGELFF.

The chain combines TRBV5-1 with TRBJ1-2, with D unclear. The CDR3 is 16 amino acids. Trimming removed 4 bases at V and 5 bases at J, with 21 bases between. The germline gives CDR1 SGHRS, CDR2 YFSETQ. DNA for the CDR3: TGCGCCAGCAGCCCGAGTGTTATAAGCCGCGGATATGGCTACACCTTC. Translating it yields CASSPSVISRGYGYTF.

The J gene is TRBJ2-2, the V gene TRBV2; TRBD1 matches at 7 bases. The CDR3 length is 14 residues. CDR1 and CDR2 from the germline V gene are SNHLY and FYNNEI. The V segment lost 4 bases and the J segment 7 bases; nucleotides outside the gene matches: 6. The CDR3 DNA follows: TGTGCCAGCAGTGGGGAAGGGGGCTTCGGGGAGCTGTTTTTT. Encoded protein: CASSGEGGFGELFF.

V and J are TRBV10-1 and TRBJ2-1; D possibly corresponds to TRBD1 (5 bases). The CDR3 has 14 amino acids. In germline, CDR1 is WNHNN, CDR2 SYGVQD (reference sequence). V was shortened by 5 bases and J by 4 bases, with 12 bases between the two germline ends. The CDR3 sequence: CASSRQGSYNEQFF. The CDR3 DNA reads as TGCGCCAGCAGTCGGCAGGGATCTTACAATGAGCAGTTCTTC.

The chain joins TRBV29-1 to TRBJ1-1; D unclear. Trimming stripped 5 bases from V and 1 base from J, with 8 bases between. Per the germline V gene, CDR1 is SQVTM and CDR2 is ANQGSEA. The CDR3 consists of 12 residues. The CDR3 DNA follows: TGCAGCGTTTCCCCGGGGAACACTGAAGCTTTCTTT. This encodes CSVSPGNTEAFF.